This TCR beta chain was obtained from a study of response to subunit inactivated influenza vaccine. In TCRdb, the RT-PCR reads were re-called with MiXCR into one record per CDR3 protein. This repertoire shows about 570,000 distinct CDR3 sequences, over 9% found once; its top ten account for approximately 10%. Germline CDR1 reads SQVTM; CDR2 reads ANQGSEA. V was cut by 5 bases and J by 0 bases, with 10 bases left in between. CDR3 length: 13 residues. The data also belong to a second study, concerning T cells expressing NK-cell markers. That work states: cDNA encoding TCR beta was synthesized via 5'RACE template switching incorporating UMIs. Seropositivity for HCMV was found in most of the eight sequenced donors, with one seronegative. The use of an anti-gamma-delta TCR antibody, which was added in several experiments, restricted sorting to T cells expressing alpha-beta TCR. Six donors had dominant NKG2C+ clonotypes that comprised about 1.0-7.0% of their CD8+ T cells. Whether expanded NKG2C-expressing T cell clones recognize HCMV is unknown.

Here the sequenced sample was PBMCs from blood, taken on the day of vaccination. The sequence was collected from a man aged 50-60 years who received an inactivated influenza vaccine. V and J are TRBV29-1 and TRBJ1-1; D not resolved. DNA of the CDR3: TGCAGCGTTCGACGGCCACTGAACACTGAAGCTTTCTTT. Residues: CSVRRPLNTEAFF.